The clone carrying this T cell receptor (beta chain) was found many times. Its specificity is unknown. TCRdb fed the multiplex PCR reads into MiXCR, producing one record per CDR3 protein. The sample holds approximately 140,000 distinct CDR3 sequences; around a third are singletons and the top ten take around 2.3%. Breast cancer patients provided tissue from their axillary draining lymph nodes. Unmatched junction bases numbered 8, after V lost 0 bases and J lost 4 bases. Looked up from germline, CDR1 is MGHRA and CDR2 is YSYEKL. The CDR3 is made up of 17 amino acids. This entry is derived from a study of breast tumors, draining lymph nodes, adjacent tissues. Findings of the study overall: Findings are consistent with lymph node origin and intratumoral expansion of most tumor T cells.

The gene calls are TRBV4-1 and TRBJ1-2; TRBD1 matches at 10 bases. The TCR comes from a female donor with breast cancer. Some clones in this sample may be carry-over from other donors' samples. The source material was axillary lymph node tissue. The CDR3 reads CASSQDPRTGGSYGYTF. The CDR3 bases are TGCGCCAGCAGCCAAGATCCCCGGACAGGGGGAAGCTATGGCTACACCTTC.